This T cell receptor (beta chain) was sequenced for a study of T cells after yellow fever vaccination. Study context: SMART-Seq v4 Ultra Low Input served to prepare low-cell-number fractions.

Worth noting for this clonotype: What it recognizes is unknown.

General study findings and limits: There was a small share of clonotypes that showed up in both the CD4 and CD8 compartments. Post-booster reappearance was seen for most primary-vaccination clones (about 96% CD4, roughly 86% CD8).

Germline V lookup: CDR1 LGHNA, CDR2 YNFKEQ. This CDR3 is built from 14 residues. The ends were cut back, 0 bases at V and 7 bases at J, with 11 bases in the middle. TCRdb ran MiXCR on the 5' RACE reads and lists one entry per CDR3 protein. The sample consists of 95,000 to 150,000 distinct CDR3 sequences, roughly 15% of them appearing once. The gene calls are TRBV4-2 and TRBJ2-3, with D unclear. Sequenced here: CD8+ T cells sorted from PBMCs, sampled 5 days after the yellow fever booster vaccination. The sequence came from a man between 18 and 35 years old who received the YFV17D yellow fever vaccine. The CDR3 nucleotides are TGTGCCAGCAGCCAAGATATTCATAGGAATACGCAGTATTTT. It yields the protein CASSQDIHRNTQYF.